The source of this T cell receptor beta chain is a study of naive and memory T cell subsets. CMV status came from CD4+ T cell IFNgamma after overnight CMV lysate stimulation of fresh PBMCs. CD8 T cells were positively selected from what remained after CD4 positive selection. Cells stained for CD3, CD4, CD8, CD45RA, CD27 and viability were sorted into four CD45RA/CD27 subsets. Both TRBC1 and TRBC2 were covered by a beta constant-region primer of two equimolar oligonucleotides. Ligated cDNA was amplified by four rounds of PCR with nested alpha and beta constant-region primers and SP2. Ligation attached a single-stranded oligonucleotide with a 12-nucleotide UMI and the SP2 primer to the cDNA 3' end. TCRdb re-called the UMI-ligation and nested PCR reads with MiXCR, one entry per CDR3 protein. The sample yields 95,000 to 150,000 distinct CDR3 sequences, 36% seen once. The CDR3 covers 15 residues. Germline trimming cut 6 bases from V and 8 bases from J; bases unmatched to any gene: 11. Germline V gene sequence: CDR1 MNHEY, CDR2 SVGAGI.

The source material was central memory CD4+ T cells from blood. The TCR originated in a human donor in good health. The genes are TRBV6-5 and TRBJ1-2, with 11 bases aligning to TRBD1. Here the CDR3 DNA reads TGTGCCAGCAGCCACAAGGACAGGGGGCGGTTAGGCTACACCTTC. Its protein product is CASSHKDRGRLGYTF.